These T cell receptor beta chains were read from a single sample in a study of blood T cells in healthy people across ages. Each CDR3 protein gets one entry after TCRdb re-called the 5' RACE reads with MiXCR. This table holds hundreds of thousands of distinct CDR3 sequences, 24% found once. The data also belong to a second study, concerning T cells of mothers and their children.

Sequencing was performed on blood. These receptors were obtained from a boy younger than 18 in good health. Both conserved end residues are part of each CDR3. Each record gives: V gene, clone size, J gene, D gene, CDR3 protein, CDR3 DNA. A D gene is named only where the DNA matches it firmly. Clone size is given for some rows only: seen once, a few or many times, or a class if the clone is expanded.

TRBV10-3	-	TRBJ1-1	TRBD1	CANSLQGDEAFF	TGTGCCAACTCTCTACAGGGGGATGAAGCTTTCTTT
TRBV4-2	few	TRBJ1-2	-	CASSQGETGSGYTF	TGTGCCAGCAGCCAAGGGGAAACAGGTTCGGGCTACACCTTC
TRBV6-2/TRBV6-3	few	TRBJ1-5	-	CASSYDRFKLAHQPQHF	TGTGCCAGCAGTTACGACAGGTTCAAACTCGCCCATCAGCCCCAGCATTTT
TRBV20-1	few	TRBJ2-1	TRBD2	CSAREAGGPNEQFF	TGCAGTGCTAGAGAAGCGGGGGGGCCGAATGAGCAGTTCTTC
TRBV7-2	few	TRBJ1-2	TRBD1	CASSLAGGQVRINYGYTF	TGTGCCAGCAGCTTAGCGGGGGGACAGGTACGGATCAACTATGGCTACACCTTC
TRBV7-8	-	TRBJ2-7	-	CASSPPVLYEQYF	TGTGCCAGCAGCCCACCAGTCCTCTACGAGCAGTACTTC
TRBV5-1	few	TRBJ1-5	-	CASSPGIDQPQHF	TGCGCCAGCAGCCCGGGTATTGATCAGCCCCAGCATTTT
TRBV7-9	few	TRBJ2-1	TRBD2	CASSWGTSANEQFF	TGTGCCAGCAGCTGGGGGACTAGCGCCAATGAGCAGTTCTTC
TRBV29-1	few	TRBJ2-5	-	CSVLPEAGETQYF	TGCAGCGTTCTCCCGGAGGCGGGAGAGACCCAGTACTTC
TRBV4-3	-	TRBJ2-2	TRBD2	CASSQDGTRPTGELFF	TGCGCCAGCAGCCAAGATGGGACTAGACCCACCGGGGAGCTGTTTTTT
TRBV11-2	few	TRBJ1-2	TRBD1	CASSLAWTGARSYTF	TGTGCCAGCAGCTTAGCCTGGACAGGGGCCAGGAGCTACACCTTC
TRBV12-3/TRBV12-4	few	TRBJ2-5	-	CASSTHAGGTQYF	TGTGCCAGCAGTACACACGCCGGGGGGACCCAGTACTTC
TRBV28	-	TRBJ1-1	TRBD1	CASSSTGWNTEAFF	TGTGCCAGCAGTTCGACAGGGTGGAACACTGAAGCTTTCTTT
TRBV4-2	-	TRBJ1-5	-	CASTTTEGRQPQHF	TGTGCCAGCACCACGACCGAAGGGAGACAGCCCCAGCATTTT
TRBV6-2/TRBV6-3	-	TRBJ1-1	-	CASSYGQLMNTEAFF	TGTGCCAGCAGTTACGGGCAGTTGATGAACACTGAAGCTTTCTTT
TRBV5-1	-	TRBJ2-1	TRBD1	CASSQGTGGYNQQFF	TGCGCCAGCAGCCAGGGGACAGGGGGCTACAATCAGCAGTTCTTC
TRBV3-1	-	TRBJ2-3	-	CASSRRGLITDTQYF	TGTGCCAGCAGCCGCAGGGGACTCATCACAGATACGCAGTATTTT
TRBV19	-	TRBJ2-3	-	CASRSDGRADTQYF	TGTGCCAGTAGATCCGATGGACGGGCAGATACGCAGTATTTT
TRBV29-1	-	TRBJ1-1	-	CSVRGGLSTEAFF	TGCAGCGTTAGGGGGGGTCTAAGCACTGAAGCTTTCTTT
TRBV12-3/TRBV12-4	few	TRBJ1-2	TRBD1	CASSRTGSGYTF	TGTGCCAGCAGCCGGACAGGGTCGGGCTACACCTTC
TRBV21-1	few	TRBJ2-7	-	CASLGCDRGEILTPQYEQYF	TGTGCCAGCTTGGGTTGCGACAGGGGGGAAATACTCACACCTCAATACGAGCAGTACTTC
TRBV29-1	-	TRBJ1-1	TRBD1	CSAKQGDAEAFF	TGCAGCGCAAAACAGGGGGACGCTGAAGCTTTCTTT
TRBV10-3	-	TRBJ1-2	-	CAIRGALDSYTF	TGTGCCATCAGAGGGGCCCTAGATAGCTACACCTTC
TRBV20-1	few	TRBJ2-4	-	CSAFTGNRAKNIQYF	TGCAGTGCTTTTACAGGGAATAGGGCCAAAAACATTCAGTACTTC
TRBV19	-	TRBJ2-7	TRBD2	CASSSPGLAGNEQYF	TGTGCCAGTAGTTCTCCGGGCCTAGCGGGTAATGAGCAGTACTTC
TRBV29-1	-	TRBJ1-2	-	CSVFGGAGRSYGYTF	TGCAGCGTCTTCGGTGGGGCAGGGAGAAGCTATGGCTACACCTTC